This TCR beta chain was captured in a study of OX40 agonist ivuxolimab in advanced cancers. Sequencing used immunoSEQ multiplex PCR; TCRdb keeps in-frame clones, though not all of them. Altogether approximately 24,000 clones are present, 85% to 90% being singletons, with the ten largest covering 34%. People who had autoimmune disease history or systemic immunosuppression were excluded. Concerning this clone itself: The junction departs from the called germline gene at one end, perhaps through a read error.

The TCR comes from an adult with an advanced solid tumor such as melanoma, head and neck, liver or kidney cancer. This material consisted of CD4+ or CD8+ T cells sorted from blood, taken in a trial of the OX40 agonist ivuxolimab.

This CDR3 reads CASSEGGRAYHEQFF. CDR3 coding DNA: TGCGCCAGCAGTGAGGGCGGGAGGGCCTACCATGAGCAGTTCTTC. The rearrangement joins TRBV10-2 to TRBJ2-1; 9 bases align to TRBD2. The CDR3 is 15 amino acids. Germline CDR1 WSHSY, CDR2 SAAADI.